This T cell receptor (beta chain) was retrieved from a study of blood T cell repertoires in COVID-19. Background on the study: COVID-19 samples from acute and convalescent phases originated in the United States, Italy and Spain.

V was clipped by 2 bases and J by 4 bases; unmatched bases: 8. The CDR3 sequence is 16 residues long. CDR1 and CDR2 (germline): SEHNR, FQNEAQ (reference sequence). The table came from immunoSEQ multiplex PCR; TCRdb's copy has only in-frame clones and leaves some out. The sample has about 15,000 clones; around 88% are singletons. This clone was observed a single time. The sample taken for sequencing was peripheral blood. The chain links TRBV7-9 to TRBJ2-1; 7 bases are a match to TRBD1. The receptor was isolated from a human donor in a cohort sampled during active COVID-19. In DNA, the CDR3 is TGTGCCAGCAGCTTAACCCAGACAGGGCCTTACAATGAGCAGTTCTTC. It translates to CASSLTQTGPYNEQFF.